The following is a TCR beta chain sequence with its context. Measured with immunoSEQ multiplex PCR; TCRdb has only the in-frame clones, and not every one. Of approximately 140,000 clones in the sample, approximately 87% were seen once. The cohort comprised adults aged about 18 to 100 years residing in 20 to 30 US areas. Cohorts were determined from participant-reported clinical history. The source of the sample is a study of blood T cell repertoires in COVID-19. V lost 1 base, J lost 8 bases, and 6 bases stayed unmatched. The CDR3 spans 14 residues. Germline V CDR1 and CDR2: KGHSH, LQKENI. The receptor's source is a woman aged 30 to 39 with acute COVID-19. Input material: PBMCs or T cells enriched from blood (not recorded which). The gene calls are TRBV18 and TRBJ1-2; 8 nucleotides align to TRBD1. The CDR3 loop reads CASSPRQGLRGYTF. In DNA, the CDR3 is TGTGCCAGCTCACCACGACAGGGGTTGAGGGGCTACACCTTC.